This TCR beta chain was retrieved from a study of T-cell reconstitution after alpha-beta-depleted transplantation in children. Study findings and constraints: High day-60 TCRbeta diversity in some patients came from surviving recipient T cells and thymic progenitors. One year post-transplant, T-cell counts and diversity were largely derived from T cells produced anew. After transplant, at about two months, alpha-beta T cells were reportedly derived from several hundred expanded graft clones.

Preparation of the TCRbeta library used unique molecular identifiers. TCRdb re-called the PCR reads with MiXCR, one entry per CDR3 protein. The data show about 250,000 distinct CDR3 sequences, 20% to 30% seen once. The junction had 4 bases not matched to a gene; V was cut back by 3 bases and J by 6 bases. Looked up from germline, CDR1 is LNHNV and CDR2 is YYDKDF (reference sequence). This CDR3 contains 14 residues. In regard to this clonotype: Its cognate antigen is unknown.

The source of this sequence is a female patient aged 2 to 10 who had a stem cell transplant for congenital amegakaryocytic thrombocytopenia, so the T cells may come from the graft donor. The input for sequencing was PBMCs, mostly from graft donor cells, taken 360 days after TCRalphabeta/CD19-depleted stem cell transplant. The J gene is TRBJ2-7, the V gene TRBV15, with TRBD2 identical over 11 bases. This CDR3 reads CATSSGLAGTEQYF. The CDR3 DNA reads TGTGCCACCAGCAGCGGACTAGCGGGCACCGAGCAGTACTTC.